Included here is one TCR beta chain sequence, with context. Repertoires were generated with immunoSEQ multiplex PCR, while TCRdb's copy carries only in-frame clones and drops some. The profile shows 170,000 or so clones, over 75% of them singletons. This sample stems from a study of blood T cell repertoires in COVID-19. About the study: Samples came from the United States, Italy and Spain, spanning acute and convalescent COVID-19.

The V gene's germline CDR1 is SGHTA and CDR2 FQGTGA. With 5 bases clipped from V and 1 base from J, the junction kept 6 bases outside the gene matches. The CDR3 runs 15 residues. The chain couples TRBV7-3 to TRBJ2-3, with 7 bases lining up with TRBD2. Sequencing used peripheral blood. The TCR sequence derives from a man aged 65-85 years with active or convalescent COVID-19. In DNA form, the CDR3 reads TGTGCCAGCAGCCCAGACCGGGGGGGCACAGATACGCAGTATTTT. It specifies CASSPDRGGTDTQYF.